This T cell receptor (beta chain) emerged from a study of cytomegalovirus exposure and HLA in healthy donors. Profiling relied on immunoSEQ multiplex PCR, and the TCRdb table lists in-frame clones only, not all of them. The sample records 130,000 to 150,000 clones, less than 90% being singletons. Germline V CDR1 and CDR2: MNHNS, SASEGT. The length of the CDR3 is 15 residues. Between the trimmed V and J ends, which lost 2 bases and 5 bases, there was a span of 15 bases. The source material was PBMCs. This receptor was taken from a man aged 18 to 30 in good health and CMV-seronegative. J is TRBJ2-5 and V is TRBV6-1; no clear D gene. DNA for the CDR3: TGTGCCAGCAGTGAATTTGGCCAGGCCCAGGAGACCCAGTACTTC. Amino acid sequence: CASSEFGQAQETQYF.